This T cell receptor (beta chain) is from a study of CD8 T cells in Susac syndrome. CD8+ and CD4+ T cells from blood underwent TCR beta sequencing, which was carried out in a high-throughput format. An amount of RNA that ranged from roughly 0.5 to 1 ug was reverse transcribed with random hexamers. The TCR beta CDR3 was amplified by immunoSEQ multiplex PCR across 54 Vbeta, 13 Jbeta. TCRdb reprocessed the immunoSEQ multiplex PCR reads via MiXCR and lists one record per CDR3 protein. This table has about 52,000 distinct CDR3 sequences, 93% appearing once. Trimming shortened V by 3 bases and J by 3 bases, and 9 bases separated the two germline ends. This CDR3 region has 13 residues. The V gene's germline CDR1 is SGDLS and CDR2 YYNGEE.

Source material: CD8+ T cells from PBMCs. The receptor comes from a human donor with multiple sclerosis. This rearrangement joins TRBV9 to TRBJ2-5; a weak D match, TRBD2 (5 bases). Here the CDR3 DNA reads TGTGCCAGCAGCGGAACTAGTGAAGAGACCCAGTACTTC. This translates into CASSGTSEETQYF.